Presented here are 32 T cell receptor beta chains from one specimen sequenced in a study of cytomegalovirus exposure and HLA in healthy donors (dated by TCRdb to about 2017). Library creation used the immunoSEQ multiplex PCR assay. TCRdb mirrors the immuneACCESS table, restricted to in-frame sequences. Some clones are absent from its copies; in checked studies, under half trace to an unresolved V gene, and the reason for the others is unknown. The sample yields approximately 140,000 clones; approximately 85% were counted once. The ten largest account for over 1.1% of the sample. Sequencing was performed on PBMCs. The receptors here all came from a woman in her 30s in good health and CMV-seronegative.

CDR3 sequence (DNA): TGTGCCAGCAGCCTAGAGACAGGGGGAATCGGCTACACCTTC. Protein product: CASSLETGGIGYTF. The V call is TRBV7-2, the J call TRBJ1-2; TRBD1 matches 9 bases. Unmatched junction bases numbered 9, after V lost 5 bases and J lost 8 bases. CDR1 SGHTA and CDR2 FQGNSA come from the germline V gene. This CDR3 is built from 14 residues.

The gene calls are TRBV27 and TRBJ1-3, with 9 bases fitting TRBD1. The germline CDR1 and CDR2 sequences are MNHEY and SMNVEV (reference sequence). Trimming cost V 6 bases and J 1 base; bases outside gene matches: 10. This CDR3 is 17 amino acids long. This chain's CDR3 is CASSLTGTGNSGNTIYF. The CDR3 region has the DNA TGTGCCAGCAGCCTAACCGGGACAGGGAATTCTGGAAACACCATATATTTT.

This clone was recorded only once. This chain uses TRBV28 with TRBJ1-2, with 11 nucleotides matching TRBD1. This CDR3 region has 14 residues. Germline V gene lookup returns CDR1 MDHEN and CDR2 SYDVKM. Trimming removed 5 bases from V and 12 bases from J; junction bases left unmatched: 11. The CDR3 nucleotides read TGTGCCAGCAGTAACCCCCCGGGACAGGGGGAGGACACCTTC. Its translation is CASSNPPGQGEDTF.

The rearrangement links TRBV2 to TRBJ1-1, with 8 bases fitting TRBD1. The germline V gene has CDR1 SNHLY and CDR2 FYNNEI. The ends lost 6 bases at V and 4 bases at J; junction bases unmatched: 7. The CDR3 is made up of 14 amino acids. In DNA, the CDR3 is TGTGCCAGCAGCGGGGAGACAGGGGCCACTGAAGCTTTCTTT. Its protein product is CASSGETGATEAFF.

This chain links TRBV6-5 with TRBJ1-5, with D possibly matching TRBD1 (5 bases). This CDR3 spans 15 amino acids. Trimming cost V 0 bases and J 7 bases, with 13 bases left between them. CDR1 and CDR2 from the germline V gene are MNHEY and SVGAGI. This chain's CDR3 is CASSYSGGPGQPQHF. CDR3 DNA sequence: TGTGCCAGCAGTTACTCGGGGGGACCAGGCCAGCCCCAGCATTTT.

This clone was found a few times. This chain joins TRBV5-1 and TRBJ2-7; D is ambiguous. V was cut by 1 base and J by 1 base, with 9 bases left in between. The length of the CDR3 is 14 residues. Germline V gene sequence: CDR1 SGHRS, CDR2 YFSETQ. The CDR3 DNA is TGCGCCAGCAGCTTGACCGCGGCTTCCTACGAGCAGTACTTC. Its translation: CASSLTAASYEQYF. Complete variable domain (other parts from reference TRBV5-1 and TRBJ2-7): KAGVTQTPRYLIKTRGQQVTLSCSPISGHRSVSWYQQTPGQGLQFLFEYFSETQRNKGNFPGRFSGRQFSNSRSEMNVSTLELGDSALYLCASSLTAASYEQYFGPGTRLTVT.

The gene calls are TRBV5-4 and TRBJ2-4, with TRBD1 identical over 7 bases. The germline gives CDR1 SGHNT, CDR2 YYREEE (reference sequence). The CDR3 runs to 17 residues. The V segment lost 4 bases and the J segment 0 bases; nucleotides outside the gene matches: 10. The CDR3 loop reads CASSLGTENLAKNIQYF. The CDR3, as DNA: TGTGCCAGCAGCCTAGGGACAGAGAATTTAGCCAAAAACATTCAGTACTTC.

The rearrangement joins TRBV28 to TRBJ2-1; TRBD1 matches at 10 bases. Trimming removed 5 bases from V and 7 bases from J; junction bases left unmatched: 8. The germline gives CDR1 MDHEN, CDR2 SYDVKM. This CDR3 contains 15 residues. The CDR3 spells CASSLPGQGWNEQFF. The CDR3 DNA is TGTGCCAGCAGTCTACCGGGACAGGGGTGGAATGAGCAGTTCTTC.

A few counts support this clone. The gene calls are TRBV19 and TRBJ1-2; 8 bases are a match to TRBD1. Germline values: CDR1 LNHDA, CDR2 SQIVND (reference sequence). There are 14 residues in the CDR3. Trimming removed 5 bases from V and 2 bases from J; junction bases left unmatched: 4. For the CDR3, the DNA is TGTGCCAGTAGTCGGGACAGGCAGAACTATGGCTACACCTTC. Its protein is CASSRDRQNYGYTF.

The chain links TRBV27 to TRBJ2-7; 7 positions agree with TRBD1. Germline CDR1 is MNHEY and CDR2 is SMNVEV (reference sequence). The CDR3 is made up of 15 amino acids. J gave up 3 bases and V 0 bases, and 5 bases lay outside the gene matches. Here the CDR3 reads CASSLSWDRNYEQYF. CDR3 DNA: TGTGCCAGCAGTTTATCGTGGGACAGAAACTACGAGCAGTACTTC.

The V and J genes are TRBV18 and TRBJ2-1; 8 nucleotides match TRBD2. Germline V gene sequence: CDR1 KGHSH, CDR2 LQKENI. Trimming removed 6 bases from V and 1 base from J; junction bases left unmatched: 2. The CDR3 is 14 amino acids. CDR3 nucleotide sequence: TGTGCCAGCTCCCCGGGGGGGTCCTACAATGAGCAGTTCTTC. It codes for CASSPGGSYNEQFF.

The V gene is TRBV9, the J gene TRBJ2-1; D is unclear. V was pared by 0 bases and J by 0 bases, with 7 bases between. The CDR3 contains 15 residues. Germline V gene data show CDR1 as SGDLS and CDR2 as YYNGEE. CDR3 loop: CASSVAPSSYNEQFF. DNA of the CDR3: TGTGCCAGCAGCGTAGCTCCGAGCTCCTACAATGAGCAGTTCTTC.

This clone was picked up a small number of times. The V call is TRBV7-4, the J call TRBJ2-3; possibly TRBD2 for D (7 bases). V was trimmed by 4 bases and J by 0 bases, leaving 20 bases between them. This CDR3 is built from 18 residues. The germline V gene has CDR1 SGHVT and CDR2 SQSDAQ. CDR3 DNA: TGTGCCAGCAGCTGGGGTAGGGGGGGGCCGAAAAGCACAGATACGCAGTATTTT. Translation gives CASSWGRGGPKSTDTQYF.

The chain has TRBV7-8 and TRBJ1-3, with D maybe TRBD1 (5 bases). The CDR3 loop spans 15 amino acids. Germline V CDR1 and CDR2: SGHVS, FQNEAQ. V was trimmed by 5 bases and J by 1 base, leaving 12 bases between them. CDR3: CASSPSGRSGNTIYF. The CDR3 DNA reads TGTGCCAGCAGCCCCTCAGGGAGGTCTGGAAACACCATATATTTT.

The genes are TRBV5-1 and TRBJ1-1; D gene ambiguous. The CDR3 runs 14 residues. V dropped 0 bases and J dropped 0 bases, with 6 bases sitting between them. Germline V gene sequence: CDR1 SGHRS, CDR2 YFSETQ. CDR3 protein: CASSLDGMNTEAFF. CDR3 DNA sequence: TGCGCCAGCAGCTTGGACGGGATGAACACTGAAGCTTTCTTT. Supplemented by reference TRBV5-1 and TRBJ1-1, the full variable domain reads KAGVTQTPRYLIKTRGQQVTLSCSPISGHRSVSWYQQTPGQGLQFLFEYFSETQRNKGNFPGRFSGRQFSNSRSEMNVSTLELGDSALYLCASSLDGMNTEAFFGQGTRLTVV.

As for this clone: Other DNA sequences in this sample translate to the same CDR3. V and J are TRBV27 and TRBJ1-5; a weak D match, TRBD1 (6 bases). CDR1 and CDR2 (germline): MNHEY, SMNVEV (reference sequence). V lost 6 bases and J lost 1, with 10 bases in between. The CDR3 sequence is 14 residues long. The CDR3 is CASRPTGSNQPQHF. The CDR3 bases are TGTGCCAGCAGACCTACAGGGAGCAATCAGCCCCAGCATTTT.

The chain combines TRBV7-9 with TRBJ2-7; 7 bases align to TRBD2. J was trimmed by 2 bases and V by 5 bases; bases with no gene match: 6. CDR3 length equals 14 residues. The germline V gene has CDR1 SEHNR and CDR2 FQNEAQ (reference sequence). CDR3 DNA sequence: TGTGCCAGCAGCCTCTCTAGCGGAACCTACGAGCAGTACTTC. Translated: CASSLSSGTYEQYF.

This chain's CDR3 is CASNRDRGLEQYF. CDR3 coding DNA: TGTGCCAGTAACCGGGACAGGGGGCTAGAGCAGTACTTC. The genes are TRBV2 and TRBJ2-7, with 12 positions matching TRBD1. This CDR3 has 13 residues. The V gene end was trimmed by 9 bases and the J gene end by 7 bases; junction bases not matched to a gene: 7. Germline V gene lookup returns CDR1 SNHLY and CDR2 FYNNEI.

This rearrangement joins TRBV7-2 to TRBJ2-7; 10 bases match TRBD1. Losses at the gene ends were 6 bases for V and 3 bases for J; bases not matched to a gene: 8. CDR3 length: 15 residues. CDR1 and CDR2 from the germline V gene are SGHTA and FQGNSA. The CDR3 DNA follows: TGTGCCAGCAGAAAACCGGGACAGGGGAACTACGAGCAGTACTTC. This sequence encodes CASRKPGQGNYEQYF.

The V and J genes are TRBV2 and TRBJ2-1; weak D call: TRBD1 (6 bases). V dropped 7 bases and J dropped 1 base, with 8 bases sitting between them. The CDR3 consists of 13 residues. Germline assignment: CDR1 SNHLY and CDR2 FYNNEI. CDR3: CASTTGSYNEQFF. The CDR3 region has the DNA TGTGCCAGCACGACAGGATCCTACAATGAGCAGTTCTTC.

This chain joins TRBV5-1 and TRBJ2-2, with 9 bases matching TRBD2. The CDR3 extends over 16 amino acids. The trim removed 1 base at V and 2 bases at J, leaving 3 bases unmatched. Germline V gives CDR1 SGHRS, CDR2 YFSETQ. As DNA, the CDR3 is TGCGCCAGCAGCTTGCCTAGCGGGGTTAACACCGGGGAGCTGTTTTTT. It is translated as CASSLPSGVNTGELFF.

In DNA, the CDR3 is TGTGCCAGCAGCCGGTCCTCGACAGTGGATACGCAGTATTTT. Translating gives CASSRSSTVDTQYF. The V and J genes are TRBV7-6 and TRBJ2-3, with D possibly being TRBD1 (5 bases). This CDR3 is built from 14 residues. CDR1 and CDR2 from the germline V gene are SGHVS and FNYEAQ. The V and J ends lost 5 bases and 6 bases respectively, with 15 bases between them.

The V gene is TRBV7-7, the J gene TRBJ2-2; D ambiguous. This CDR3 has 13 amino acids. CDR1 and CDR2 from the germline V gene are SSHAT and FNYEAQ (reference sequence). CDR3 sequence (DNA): TGTGCGATCCGGCACGGGTCCACCGGGGAGCTGTTTTTT. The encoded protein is CAIRHGSTGELFF.

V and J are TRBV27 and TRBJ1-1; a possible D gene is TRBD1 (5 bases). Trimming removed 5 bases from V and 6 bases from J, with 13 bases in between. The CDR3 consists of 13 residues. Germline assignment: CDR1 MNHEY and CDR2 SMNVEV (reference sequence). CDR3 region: CASSILGGAEAFF. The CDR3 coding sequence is TGTGCCAGCAGTATATTGGGGGGGGCTGAAGCTTTCTTT.

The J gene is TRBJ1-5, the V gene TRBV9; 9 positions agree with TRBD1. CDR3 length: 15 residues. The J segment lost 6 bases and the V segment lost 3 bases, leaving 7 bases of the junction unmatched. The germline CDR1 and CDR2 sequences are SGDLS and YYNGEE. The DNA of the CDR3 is TGTGCCAGCAGCGCTGGGACAGGGCCCCTTCAGCCCCAGCATTTT. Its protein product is CASSAGTGPLQPQHF.

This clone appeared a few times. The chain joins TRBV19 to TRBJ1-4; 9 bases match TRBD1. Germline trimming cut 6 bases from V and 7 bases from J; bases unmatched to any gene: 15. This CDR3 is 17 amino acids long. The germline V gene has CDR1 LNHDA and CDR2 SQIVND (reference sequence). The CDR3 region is CASSSWGQGGGGEKLFF. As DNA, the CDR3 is TGTGCCAGTAGCAGTTGGGGACAGGGCGGTGGTGGTGAAAAACTGTTTTTT.

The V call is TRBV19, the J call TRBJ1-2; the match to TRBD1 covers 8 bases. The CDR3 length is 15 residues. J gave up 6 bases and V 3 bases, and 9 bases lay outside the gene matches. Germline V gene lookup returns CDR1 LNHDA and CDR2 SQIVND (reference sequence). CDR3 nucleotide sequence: TGTGCCAGTAGTATGACCAGGGGGCGCAGGAATGGCTACACCTTC. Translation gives CASSMTRGRRNGYTF.

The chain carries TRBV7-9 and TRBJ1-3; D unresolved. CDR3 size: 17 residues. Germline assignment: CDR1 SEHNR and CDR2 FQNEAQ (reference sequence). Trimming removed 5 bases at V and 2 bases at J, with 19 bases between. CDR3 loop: CASSPSYEASTGNTIYF. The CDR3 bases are TGTGCCAGCAGCCCTAGTTATGAGGCGAGTACTGGAAACACCATATATTTT.

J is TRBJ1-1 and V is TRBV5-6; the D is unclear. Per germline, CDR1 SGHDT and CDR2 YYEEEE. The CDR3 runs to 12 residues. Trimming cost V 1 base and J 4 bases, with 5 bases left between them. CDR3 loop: CASSLYVTEAFF. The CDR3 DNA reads TGTGCCAGCAGCTTGTATGTCACTGAAGCTTTCTTT.

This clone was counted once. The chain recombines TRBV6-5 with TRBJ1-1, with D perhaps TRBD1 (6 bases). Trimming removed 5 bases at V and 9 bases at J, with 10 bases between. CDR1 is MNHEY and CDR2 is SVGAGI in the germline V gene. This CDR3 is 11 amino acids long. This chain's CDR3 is CASSTDRKAFF. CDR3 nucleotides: TGTGCCAGCAGTACCGACAGGAAAGCTTTCTTT.

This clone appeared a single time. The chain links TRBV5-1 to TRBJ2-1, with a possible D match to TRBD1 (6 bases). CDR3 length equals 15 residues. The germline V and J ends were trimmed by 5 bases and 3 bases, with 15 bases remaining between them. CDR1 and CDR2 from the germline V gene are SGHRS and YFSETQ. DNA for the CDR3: TGCGCCAGCAGGGCGACAGGCGGAGTCTACAATGAGCAGTTCTTC. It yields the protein CASRATGGVYNEQFF.

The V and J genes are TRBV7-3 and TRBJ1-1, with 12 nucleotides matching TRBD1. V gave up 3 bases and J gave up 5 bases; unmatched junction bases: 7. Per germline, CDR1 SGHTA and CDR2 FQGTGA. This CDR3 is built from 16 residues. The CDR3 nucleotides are TGTGCCAGCAGCTTCCGGGACAGGGGGCTGGGGACTGAAGCTTTCTTT. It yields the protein CASSFRDRGLGTEAFF.